This TCR beta chain was captured by sequencing in a study of control samples from healthy donors and cancer patients. V was clipped by 2 bases and J by 4 bases; unmatched bases: 10. The germline V gene has CDR1 SGHTA and CDR2 FQGNSA. The CDR3 covers 16 residues. Using immunoSEQ multiplex PCR, the repertoire was profiled, and TCRdb retains in-frame clones only, with some absent. The sample lists 150,000 to 200,000 clones, 70% to 90% occurring once. This chain joins TRBV7-2 and TRBJ2-7; 8 nucleotides align to TRBD2. The sequenced sample consisted of blood. The clonotype comes from a man aged 25-45 years in good health. The CDR3 spells CASSLSGGDHPYEQYF. The CDR3 region has the DNA TGTGCCAGCAGCTTATCGGGGGGGGACCACCCATACGAGCAGTACTTC.